The 28 T cell receptor beta chains in this list originate from one sample, sequenced in a study of T cell responses to AZD1222 COVID-19 vaccine. Method: immunoSEQ multiplex PCR; TCRdb's copy keeps in-frame clones and lacks some. Of 72,000 or so clones listed, 75% to 90% are singletons. The starting material was peripheral blood, obtained on day 0 of AZD1222 vaccination. These receptors were collected from an adult in good health.

The chain is built from TRBV7-2 and TRBJ2-7; the D gene is possibly TRBD2 (7 bases). This CDR3 has 15 amino acids. With 11 bases removed from V and 0 bases from J, the gap between germline ends came to 20 bases. The germline CDR1 and CDR2 sequences are SGHTA and FQGNSA. The CDR3 loop is CAAARGASGSYEQYF. CDR3 coding DNA: TGTGCCGCTGCCCGGGGGGCCAGCGGCTCCTACGAGCAGTACTTC.

V gene TRBV6-5 combines with J gene TRBJ1-2; D is ambiguous. V lost 5 bases and J lost 0, with 10 bases in between. The CDR3 runs to 14 residues. Germline V gene lookup returns CDR1 MNHEY and CDR2 SVGAGI. The CDR3 region is CASSPTLTNYGYTF. The CDR3 DNA reads as TGTGCCAGCAGTCCGACCCTCACTAACTATGGCTACACCTTC.

This CDR3 reads CASSLRRRSYEQYF. DNA of the CDR3: TGTGCCAGCAGCTTACGGAGACGGTCCTACGAGCAGTACTTC. The chain uses TRBV5-6 and TRBJ2-7, with D unclear. This CDR3 spans 14 amino acids. Looked up from germline, CDR1 is SGHDT and CDR2 is YYEEEE. Trimming removed 2 bases from V and 1 base from J, with 10 bases in between.

The chain combines TRBV6-5 with TRBJ2-7; no clear D. The germline V gene encodes CDR1 MNHEY and CDR2 SVGAGI. The V gene lost 2 bases and the J gene lost 7 bases, with 6 bases spanning the gap. The CDR3 runs to 11 residues. The CDR3 loop is CASSYNTEQYF. In DNA form, the CDR3 reads TGTGCCAGCAGTTACAATACTGAGCAGTACTTC.

This sequence joins TRBV27 and TRBJ2-7; TRBD1 matches at 11 bases. Germline lookup yields CDR1 MNHEY and CDR2 SMNVEV (reference sequence). The CDR3 loop spans 14 amino acids. The junction had 5 bases not matched to a gene; V was cut back by 3 bases and J by 7 bases. The CDR3 loop reads CASSFGTGGWEQYF. Written as DNA, the CDR3 is TGTGCCAGCAGTTTTGGGACAGGGGGTTGGGAGCAGTACTTC.

The rearrangement joins TRBV10-3 to TRBJ1-1; D is uncertain. The CDR3 extends over 15 amino acids. Trimming stripped 2 bases from V and 5 bases from J, with 15 bases between. Germline lookup yields CDR1 ENHRY and CDR2 SYGVKD. The CDR3 coding sequence is TGTGCCATCAGTGAGACAGACACGTATGGAACTGAAGCTTTCTTT. Its translation: CAISETDTYGTEAFF.

The chain recombines TRBV27 with TRBJ1-5, with D possibly TRBD1 on 5 matching bases. V lost 4 bases and J 6 bases, leaving 13 bases between the germline ends. Germline lookup yields CDR1 MNHEY and CDR2 SMNVEV (reference sequence). The CDR3 consists of 14 residues. The CDR3 DNA reads as TGTGCCAGCAGTTACAACAGCGGGGCTCAGCCCCAGCATTTT. It encodes CASSYNSGAQPQHF.

This clone was detected only once. V and J are TRBV19 and TRBJ2-5; D is ambiguous. Per germline, CDR1 LNHDA and CDR2 SQIVND (reference sequence). The CDR3 consists of 13 residues. Deletions cut 3 bases from V and 6 bases from J, with 11 bases between. The CDR3 DNA is TGTGCCAGTAGTATTTCAGATTTTCAGACCCAGTACTTC. It translates to CASSISDFQTQYF.

The chain links TRBV7-7 to TRBJ2-1; either TRBD1 or TRBD2 may fit D (5 bases each). CDR1 and CDR2 from the germline V gene are SSHAT and FNYEAQ (reference sequence). The V and J ends lost 5 bases and 0 bases respectively, with 17 bases between them. The CDR3 has 17 amino acids. The CDR3 region is CASSPEGRFSSYNEQFF. DNA of the CDR3: TGTGCCAGCAGCCCCGAGGGGCGCTTTAGCTCCTACAATGAGCAGTTCTTC. Filled out from reference TRBV7-7 and TRBJ2-1, the complete variable domain reads GAGVSQSPRYKVTKRGQDVTLRCDPISSHATLYWYQQALGQGPEFLTYFNYEAQPDKSGLPSDRFSAERPEGSISTLTIQRTEQRDSAMYRCASSPEGRFSSYNEQFFGPGTRLTVL.

In its sample, this clone was seen once. J is TRBJ2-3 and V is TRBV30, with D possibly TRBD1 on 5 matching bases. Trimming shortened V by 2 bases and J by 1 base, and 13 bases separated the two germline ends. The CDR3 length is 15 residues. The germline gives CDR1 GTSNPN, CDR2 SVGIG (reference sequence). The CDR3: CAWSPRAWGTDTQYF. Written as DNA, the CDR3 is TGTGCCTGGAGTCCCAGGGCGTGGGGCACAGATACGCAGTATTTT.

The chain is built from TRBV19 and TRBJ2-1, with TRBD2 matching over 14 bases. The ends lost 8 bases at V and 0 bases at J; junction bases unmatched: 6. CDR3 length: 17 residues. CDR1 is LNHDA, CDR2 SQIVND, per germline (reference sequence). Written as DNA, the CDR3 is TGTGCCAGTGATTTTGGGACTAGCGGGAGCTCCTACAATGAGCAGTTCTTC. Encoded protein: CASDFGTSGSSYNEQFF.

The V call is TRBV5-5, the J call TRBJ1-3; D unclear. With 3 bases removed from V and 0 bases from J, the gap between germline ends came to 13 bases. The CDR3 sequence is 16 residues long. Germline V gene sequence: CDR1 SGHKS, CDR2 YYEKEE (reference sequence). The CDR3 DNA reads TGTGCCAGCAGCTCTGGAGCAGGTTACTCTGGAAACACCATATATTTT. It specifies CASSSGAGYSGNTIYF.

V is TRBV12-3 or TRBV12-4 and J is TRBJ1-1; possibly TRBD1 for D (6 bases). CDR3 length equals 13 residues. Trimming took 3 bases from V and 3 from J, leaving 8 bases between them. The CDR3 is CASSFNRDTEAFF. The CDR3 DNA reads TGTGCCAGCAGTTTTAACAGGGACACTGAAGCTTTCTTT.

V gene TRBV4-1 combines with J gene TRBJ1-5, with 8 bases fitting TRBD1. The CDR3 is 14 amino acids. Germline assignment: CDR1 MGHRA and CDR2 YSYEKL. The V and J ends lost 8 bases and 10 bases, in that order; junction bases with no gene match: 13. The DNA for the CDR3 is TGCGCCAGCGGTTCCGGGACAGGTAGATTTCCCCAGCATTTT. It yields the protein CASGSGTGRFPQHF.

The chain is built from TRBV3-1 (or the pseudogene TRBV3-2) and TRBJ1-5; D perhaps matches TRBD1 (6 bases). CDR3 length equals 16 residues. Germline V gene data show CDR1 as LGHDT and CDR2 as YNNKEL (reference sequence). Trimming left V 0 bases short and J 6 bases short, with 15 bases between. CDR3 DNA sequence: TGTGCCAGCAGCCAAGATGCAGGGGAGATTTCTCAGCCCCAGCATTTT. Translating it yields CASSQDAGEISQPQHF.

The CDR3 sequence: CASRPPGDTPQETQYF. In DNA, the CDR3 is TGTGCCAGCAGGCCGCCGGGGGACACCCCTCAAGAGACCCAGTACTTC. The V call is TRBV7-9, the J call TRBJ2-5; D tentatively reads TRBD1 or TRBD2 (6 bases each). The CDR3 length is 16 residues. Trimming took 6 bases from V and 2 from J, leaving 19 bases between them. CDR1 and CDR2 (germline): SEHNR, FQNEAQ (reference sequence). The full variable domain, its missing parts supplied by reference TRBV7-9 and TRBJ2-5, is DTGVSQNPRHKITKRGQNVTFRCDPISEHNRLYWYRQTLGQGPEFLTYFQNEAQLEKSRLLSDRFSAERPKGSFSTLEIQRTEQGDSAMYLCASRPPGDTPQETQYFGPGTRLLVL.

CDR3 amino acids: CASSIGRQSFSGANVLTF. The CDR3 nucleotides are TGTGCCAGTAGTATTGGGCGACAGTCTTTCTCTGGGGCCAACGTCCTGACTTTC. The V and J genes are TRBV19 and TRBJ2-6; the D gene is possibly TRBD1 (5 bases). This CDR3 has 18 amino acids. Looked up from germline, CDR1 is LNHDA and CDR2 is SQIVND (reference sequence). V lost 3 bases and J lost 0, with 15 bases in between.

The rearrangement uses TRBV2 and TRBJ2-6, with a weak D call TRBD2 (6 bases). V was cut by 7 bases and J by 4 bases, with 14 bases left in between. From germline, CDR1 is SNHLY and CDR2 FYNNEI. CDR3 length: 15 amino acids. The CDR3 DNA follows: TGTGCCAGCACGACGGGGGTTTCAGGGGCCAACGTCCTGACTTTC. This sequence encodes CASTTGVSGANVLTF.

The chain uses TRBV10-3 and TRBJ1-4, with 7 bases identical to TRBD1. The CDR3 spans 14 residues. Germline CDR1 reads ENHRY; CDR2 reads SYGVKD. The V and J ends lost 5 bases and 0 bases, in that order; junction bases with no gene match: 0. The CDR3 nucleotides are TGTGCCATCAGTACAGGGGCAACTAATGAAAAACTGTTTTTT. This translates into CAISTGATNEKLFF.

The gene calls are TRBV30 and TRBJ1-4; possible D gene TRBD1, 5 bases. This CDR3 is built from 13 residues. Germline values: CDR1 GTSNPN, CDR2 SVGIG (reference sequence). Between the trimmed V and J ends, which lost 0 bases and 11 bases, there was a span of 13 bases. The CDR3 DNA reads as TGTGCCTGGAGTGTAGGGACGGATGGGAAACTGTTTTTT. This gives the protein CAWSVGTDGKLFF.

This chain uses TRBV12-3 or TRBV12-4 with TRBJ2-7; D remains unclear. The CDR3 has 11 residues. The V end was cut by 4 bases, the J end by 2 bases, with 3 bases between. The CDR3 DNA reads as TGTGCCAGCAGTTCCACCTACGAGCAGTACTTC. As protein: CASSSTYEQYF.

The table lists this clone with a count of one. V is TRBV7-2 and J is TRBJ1-4, with 10 bases matching TRBD1. V dropped 3 bases and J dropped 2; count of bases not matched to a gene: 9. The CDR3 has 18 residues. Germline-derived CDR1 and CDR2 are SGHTA and FQGNSA. The CDR3 reads CASSFLGVTGGTNEKLFF. CDR3 nucleotides: TGTGCCAGCAGCTTTTTAGGGGTGACAGGGGGCACTAATGAAAAACTGTTTTTT. The full variable domain, in which reference TRBV7-2 and TRBJ1-4 provide the parts outside the CDR3, is GAGVSQSPSNKVTEKGKDVELRCDPISGHTALYWYRQSLGQGLEFLIYFQGNSAPDKSGLPSDRFSAERTGGSVSTLTIQRTQQEDSAVYLCASSFLGVTGGTNEKLFFGSGTQLSVL.

This rearrangement joins TRBV19 to TRBJ1-5; D remains unclear. V was trimmed by 2 bases and J by 0 bases, leaving 8 bases between them. The CDR3 is 15 residues long. The V gene's germline CDR1 is LNHDA and CDR2 SQIVND (reference sequence). The CDR3 DNA follows: TGTGCCAGTAGTATAATGGGAAATAGCAATCAGCCCCAGCATTTT. It translates to CASSIMGNSNQPQHF.

V usage is TRBV7-2 and J usage is TRBJ2-1; D not certain. CDR3 length: 15 residues. V was shortened by 1 base and J by 0 bases, with 7 bases between the two germline ends. From germline, CDR1 is SGHTA and CDR2 FQGNSA. The DNA for the CDR3 is TGTGCCAGCAGCTTAGACAGCAGCTCCTACAATGAGCAGTTCTTC. Translated, it gives CASSLDSSSYNEQFF.

The table lists this clone with a count of one. This chain connects TRBV19 to TRBJ2-2, with D hard to call. This CDR3 contains 13 residues. Germline CDR1 is LNHDA and CDR2 is SQIVND (reference sequence). V was cut by 4 bases and J by 6 bases, with 9 bases left in between. The CDR3 here is CASSTQWAGELFF. The CDR3 nucleotides read TGTGCCAGTAGTACTCAGTGGGCCGGGGAGCTGTTTTTT.

V usage is TRBV3-1 (or the pseudogene TRBV3-2) and J usage is TRBJ1-4; D call uncertain. CDR3 length: 14 amino acids. Deletions cut 7 bases from V and 0 bases from J, with 9 bases between. Germline CDR1 reads LGHDT; CDR2 reads YNNKEL (reference sequence). The CDR3, as DNA: TGTGCCAGCACCCCCGGGACAACTAATGAAAAACTGTTTTTT. Its translation is CASTPGTTNEKLFF.

V is TRBV28 and J is TRBJ2-3; 7 bases agree with TRBD2. With V trimmed by 7 bases and J by 4 bases, 14 bases remained unmatched. Germline CDR1 is MDHEN and CDR2 is SYDVKM. CDR3 length equals 16 residues. This CDR3 reads CASTPVVAGLADTQYF. Written as DNA, the CDR3 is TGTGCCAGCACCCCCGTAGTAGCGGGTTTAGCAGATACGCAGTATTTT.

CDR3 sequence: CASSFREVTEAFF. The CDR3 DNA reads TGTGCCAGCAGTTTTAGGGAGGTCACTGAAGCTTTCTTT. V is TRBV5-8 and J is TRBJ1-1, with D unclear. The germline V gene encodes CDR1 SGHTS and CDR2 YDEGEE. V shed 5 bases and J shed 4 bases, with 12 bases lying between them. This CDR3 has 13 residues.